These T cell receptor beta chains were read from a single sample in a study of cytomegalovirus exposure and HLA in healthy donors. Measured with immunoSEQ multiplex PCR; TCRdb has only the in-frame clones, and not every one. The table shows about 220,000 clones, with around 80% occurring only once. The sample was PBMCs. The origin of the receptors is a woman younger than 45 in good health and CMV-seropositive. Each CDR3 is given with its conserved first and last residue. The order of the fields is V gene, J gene, D gene, CDR3 protein, CDR3 DNA. The D gene is left open where the match is weak.

>TRBV4-1|TRBJ2-4|TRBD2
CASSQGVGGVAGGQYKNIQYF
TGCGCCAGCAGCCAAGGGGTGGGGGGAGTAGCGGGAGGGCAGTATAAAAACATTCAGTACTTC
>TRBV29-1|TRBJ2-7|NA
CSVGAATNTYEQYF
TGCAGCGTTGGTGCGGCTACCAATACCTACGAGCAGTACTTC
>TRBV9|TRBJ1-4|TRBD1
CASSPGGWATNEKLFF
TGTGCCAGCAGCCCAGGGGGCTGGGCAACTAATGAAAAACTGTTTTTT
>TRBV27|TRBJ2-4|TRBD2
CASSSLTSGSAWDKNIQYF
TGTGCCAGCAGTTCCCTGACTAGCGGGAGTGCTTGGGACAAAAACATTCAGTACTTC
>TRBV6-1|TRBJ2-7|NA
CASSYVYEQYF
TGTGCCAGCAGTTACGTCTACGAGCAGTACTTC
>TRBV9|TRBJ1-2|NA
CASSNNRVGYYGYTF
TGTGCCAGCAGCAACAACAGGGTCGGGTACTATGGCTACACCTTC
>TRBV7-9|TRBJ2-7|NA
CASRPGTAADEQYF
TGTGCCAGTAGACCCGGGACCGCAGCCGACGAGCAGTACTTC
>TRBV10-1|TRBJ2-2|NA
CASRLDRNTGELFF
TGCGCCAGCAGATTGGACAGAAACACCGGGGAGCTGTTTTTT
>TRBV5-1|TRBJ2-3|NA
CASSLGDRRKDTQYF
TGCGCCAGCAGCTTGGGGGACCGAAGGAAAGATACGCAGTATTTT
>TRBV11-2|TRBJ1-2|TRBD1
CASSLEVLGQGAYGYTF
TGTGCCAGCAGCTTAGAGGTTTTGGGACAGGGAGCCTATGGCTACACCTTC
>TRBV7-6|TRBJ2-3|TRBD2
CASSHSGTGTDTQYF
TGTGCCAGCAGTCATAGCGGGACCGGCACAGATACGCAGTATTTT
>TRBV7-2|TRBJ2-7|TRBD2
CASSLASGRTSYEQYF
TGTGCCAGCAGCTTAGCTAGCGGGAGGACGTCCTACGAGCAGTACTTC
>TRBV7-9|TRBJ1-2|NA
CASSLLDSYNGYTF
TGTGCCAGCAGCTTATTAGACAGCTATAATGGCTACACCTTC
>TRBV2|TRBJ1-2|NA
CASTQVWGSGGYTF
TGTGCCAGCACCCAGGTCTGGGGAAGCGGCGGCTACACCTTC
>TRBV12-5|TRBJ2-3|NA
CASGLARDGSSTDTQYF
TGTGCTAGTGGTTTGGCTCGAGATGGTAGTAGCACAGATACGCAGTATTTT
>TRBV7-9|TRBJ2-7|NA
CASSPGGESFSYEQYF
TGTGCCAGCAGCCCGGGCGGGGAGAGTTTCTCCTACGAGCAGTACTTC
>TRBV28|TRBJ2-7|TRBD1
CASSPIGTGKSEQYF
TGTGCCAGCAGTCCCATCGGGACAGGGAAGAGCGAGCAGTACTTC
>TRBV27|TRBJ2-5|TRBD2
CASSLTSGSSETQYF
TGTGCCAGCAGTTTAACTAGCGGGAGTTCGGAGACCCAGTACTTC
>TRBV2|TRBJ2-7|TRBD1
CATAQGAYYEQYF
TGTGCCACCGCACAGGGGGCCTACTACGAGCAGTACTTC
>TRBV19|TRBJ1-4|NA
CASSRGTLGGEKLFF
TGTGCCAGCTCCCGGGGCACCCTTGGGGGTGAAAAACTGTTTTTT